The source of this T cell receptor beta chain is a study of T cell repertoires in cytomegalovirus infection. Study at large: Both a matching HLA type and CMV infection were indicated by public TCR beta signatures.

The J segment lost 6 bases and the V segment lost 3 bases, leaving 13 bases of the junction unmatched. The CDR3 contains 17 residues. CDR1 and CDR2 (germline): MNHEY, SMNVEV (reference sequence). This clonotype was counted once. Its specificity is not known. Study results and limitations: HLA-C-restricted CMV-specific TCR beta clonotypes prevailed in the ex vivo response.

One entry per CDR3 protein, called by TCRdb with MiXCR from the reads. The sample has under 850,000 distinct CDR3 sequences, less than 40% seen once. The V and J genes are TRBV27 and TRBJ2-7; 11 bases align to TRBD2. The origin of this receptor is a human donor in good health (CMV status not recorded). Some clones in this sample may be carry-over from other donors' samples. The sequencing sample was made of PBMCs. CDR3 region: CASSFKSTSGDRSEQYF. The CDR3 DNA reads as TGTGCCAGCAGTTTCAAATCGACTAGCGGGGACCGTTCCGAGCAGTACTTC.